The rows below give T cell receptor beta chains drawn from one sample of a study of T cells in Graves' hyperthyroidism and ophthalmopathy. TCRdb analysed the multiplex PCR reads with MiXCR anew, one entry per CDR3 protein. The repertoire includes 750,000 to 900,000 distinct CDR3 sequences, over 35% of them detected once, and about 9% sits in the top ten. The sample comprised blood. These receptors all come from a young man with Graves' hyperthyroidism. The CDR3 runs from the conserved cysteine through the conserved F or W. The order of the fields is clone size, V gene, D gene, J gene, CDR3 protein, CDR3 DNA. A D gene is named only where the DNA matches it firmly. The size entry is marked missing in some rows and otherwise reads once, few, many or a size class.

abundance: many
v_gene: TRBV7-2
d_gene: -
j_gene: TRBJ2-6
CDR3aa: CASSPRSGANVLTF
CDR3nt: TGTGCCAGCAGCCCACGCTCTGGGGCCAACGTCCTGACTTTC

abundance: -
v_gene: TRBV20-1
d_gene: -
j_gene: TRBJ2-7
CDR3aa: CSARVGSQHEQYF
CDR3nt: TGCAGTGCTAGAGTGGGGTCGCAGCACGAGCAGTACTTC

abundance: many
v_gene: TRBV7-2
d_gene: -
j_gene: TRBJ1-1
CDR3aa: CASSATDNTEAFF
CDR3nt: TGTGCCAGCAGCGCGACAGATAACACTGAAGCTTTCTTT

abundance: many
v_gene: TRBV10-3
d_gene: TRBD1
j_gene: TRBJ2-5
CDR3aa: CAIRDREGETQYF
CDR3nt: TGTGCCATCAGAGACAGGGAAGGGGAGACCCAGTACTTC

abundance: once
v_gene: TRBV5-1
d_gene: TRBD1
j_gene: TRBJ2-7
CDR3aa: CVSSWGTGSNEQYF
CDR3nt: TGCGTCAGCAGCTGGGGGACAGGGAGCAACGAGCAGTACTTC

abundance: many
v_gene: TRBV20-1
d_gene: -
j_gene: TRBJ1-2
CDR3aa: CSARDQGYTF
CDR3nt: TGCAGTGCTAGAGATCAAGGCTACACCTTC

abundance: -
v_gene: TRBV10-2
d_gene: -
j_gene: TRBJ2-7
CDR3aa: CASHGTQRLEQYF
CDR3nt: TGCGCCAGCCACGGGACACAGAGGCTCGAGCAGTACTTC

abundance: many
v_gene: TRBV7-2
d_gene: -
j_gene: TRBJ2-7
CDR3aa: CASSSGIIYEQYF
CDR3nt: TGTGCCAGCAGCTCGGGAATCATTTACGAGCAGTACTTC

abundance: -
v_gene: TRBV6-1
d_gene: TRBD1
j_gene: TRBJ2-7
CDR3aa: CASSEVGTAYEQYF
CDR3nt: TGTGCCAGCAGTGAGGTCGGGACAGCCTACGAGCAGTACTTC

abundance: many
v_gene: TRBV30
d_gene: TRBD1
j_gene: TRBJ2-2
CDR3aa: CAWRDPGQGDTGELFF
CDR3nt: TGTGCCTGGAGGGATCCGGGACAGGGGGACACCGGGGAGCTGTTTTTT

abundance: -
v_gene: TRBV20-1
d_gene: -
j_gene: TRBJ1-5
CDR3aa: CSARDTANQPQHF
CDR3nt: TGCAGTGCAAGGGACACAGCCAATCAGCCCCAGCATTTT

abundance: -
v_gene: TRBV10-3
d_gene: -
j_gene: TRBJ1-1
CDR3aa: CAIGSGGVENTEAFF
CDR3nt: TGTGCCATCGGGAGCGGGGGAGTGGAGAACACTGAAGCTTTCTTT

abundance: many
v_gene: TRBV7-6
d_gene: -
j_gene: TRBJ1-1
CDR3aa: CASSWTRGTEAFF
CDR3nt: TGTGCCAGCAGCTGGACACGCGGCACTGAAGCTTTCTTT

abundance: -
v_gene: TRBV29-1
d_gene: -
j_gene: TRBJ1-1
CDR3aa: CNVAETKGTEAFF
CDR3nt: TGCAACGTTGCAGAGACGAAGGGCACTGAAGCTTTTTTT

abundance: -
v_gene: TRBV20-1
d_gene: -
j_gene: TRBJ2-7
CDR3aa: CSARVLASEQYF
CDR3nt: TGCAGTGCTAGAGTTCTAGCAAGCGAGCAGTACTTC

abundance: many
v_gene: TRBV20-1
d_gene: TRBD1
j_gene: TRBJ1-4
CDR3aa: CSATRQGRTNEKLFF
CDR3nt: TGCAGTGCTACCCGACAGGGCAGAACTAATGAAAAACTGTTTTTT